The T cell receptor (beta chain) under discussion was sequenced for a study of blood T cell repertoires in COVID-19. Overall study context: The origin of the acute and convalescent COVID-19 samples was the United States, Italy and Spain. Sample material is recorded as cDNA or gDNA derived from T cells, B-cell-depleted T cells, or PBMCs.

CDR1 and CDR2 (germline): SGHTA, FQGNSA. The CDR3 covers 16 residues. With 5 bases clipped from V and 3 bases from J, the junction kept 7 bases outside the gene matches. The sample holds a few counts of this clone. Authors' analysis steps: Estimated nucleated cell counts came from reference gene primer amplification. Method: immunoSEQ multiplex PCR; TCRdb's copy keeps in-frame clones and lacks some. For V, J and clone size, that table is used; D and trimming come from the DNA. The table includes fewer than 250,000 clones, 85% detected once. This clonotype was obtained from a woman aged 55 to 70 with active or convalescent COVID-19. This sequence joins TRBV7-2 and TRBJ2-2; 9 positions match TRBD1. The material sequenced was peripheral blood. CDR3 bases: TGTGCCAGCAGCCCACATACAGGGGGCGACACCGGGGAGCTGTTTTTT. Amino acids: CASSPHTGGDTGELFF.